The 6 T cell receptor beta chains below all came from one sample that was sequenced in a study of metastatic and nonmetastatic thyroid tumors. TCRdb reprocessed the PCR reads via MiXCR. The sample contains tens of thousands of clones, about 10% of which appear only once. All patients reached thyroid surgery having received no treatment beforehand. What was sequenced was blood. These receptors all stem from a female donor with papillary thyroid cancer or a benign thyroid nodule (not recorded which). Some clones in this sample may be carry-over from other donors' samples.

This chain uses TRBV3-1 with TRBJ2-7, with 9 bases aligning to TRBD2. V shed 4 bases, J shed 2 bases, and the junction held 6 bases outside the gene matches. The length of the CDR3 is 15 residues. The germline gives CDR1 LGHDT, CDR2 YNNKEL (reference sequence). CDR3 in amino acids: CASSRRLAETYEQYF. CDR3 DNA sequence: TGTGCCAGCAGCCGAAGACTAGCGGAAACCTACGAGCAGTACTTC.

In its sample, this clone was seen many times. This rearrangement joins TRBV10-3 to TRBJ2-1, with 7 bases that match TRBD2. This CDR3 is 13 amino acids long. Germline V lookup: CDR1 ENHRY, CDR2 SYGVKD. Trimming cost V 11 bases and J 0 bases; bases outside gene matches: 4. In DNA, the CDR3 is TGTGCCTCAGGCGGGAGCTCCTACAATGAGCAGTTCTTC. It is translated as CASGGSSYNEQFF.

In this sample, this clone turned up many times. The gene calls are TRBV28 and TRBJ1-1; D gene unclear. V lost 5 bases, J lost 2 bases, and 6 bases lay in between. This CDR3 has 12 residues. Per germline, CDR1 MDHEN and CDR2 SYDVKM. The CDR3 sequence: CASSLINTEAFF. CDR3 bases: TGTGCCAGCAGTCTAATAAACACTGAAGCTTTCTTT.

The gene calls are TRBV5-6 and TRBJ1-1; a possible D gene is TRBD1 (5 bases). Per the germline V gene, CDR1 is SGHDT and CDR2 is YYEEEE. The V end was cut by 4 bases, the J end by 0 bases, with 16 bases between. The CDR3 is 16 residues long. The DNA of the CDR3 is TGTGCCAGCAGCGTCTGGGGGAGGACGATGAACACTGAAGCTTTCTTT. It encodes CASSVWGRTMNTEAFF.

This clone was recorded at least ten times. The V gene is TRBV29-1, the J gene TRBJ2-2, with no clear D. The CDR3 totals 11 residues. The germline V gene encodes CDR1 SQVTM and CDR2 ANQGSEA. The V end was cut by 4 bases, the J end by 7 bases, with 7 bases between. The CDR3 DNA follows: TGCAGCGTTGCTGCGGACGGGGAGCTGTTTTTT. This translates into CSVAADGELFF.

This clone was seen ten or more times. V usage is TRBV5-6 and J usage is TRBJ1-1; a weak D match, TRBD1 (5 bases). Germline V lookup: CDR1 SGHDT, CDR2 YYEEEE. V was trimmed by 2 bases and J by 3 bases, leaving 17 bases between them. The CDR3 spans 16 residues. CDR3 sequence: CASSFQDPRGDTEAFF. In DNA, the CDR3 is TGTGCCAGCAGCTTTCAGGACCCTAGGGGAGACACTGAAGCTTTCTTT.